This T cell receptor (beta chain) appears in the sequencing data of a study of T cells in Graves' hyperthyroidism and ophthalmopathy. This clonotype appeared many times. Diagnosis rested on symptoms, serum thyroxine and TRAb, thyroid ultrasound, and orbital computed tomography. TCR beta CDR3 region amplification was performed from RNA transcripts. Initially, a first-round RT-PCR of the TCR CDR3 employed the HTBI primer set. From the multiplex PCR reads, TCRdb called clonotypes with MiXCR, one entry per CDR3 protein. The table shows about 600,000 distinct CDR3 sequences, with about a sixth occurring only once. CDR3 size: 13 residues. Germline V gives CDR1 SGHVS, CDR2 FNYEAQ. V was clipped by 2 bases and J by 7 bases, with 9 bases between them.

The sequenced sample was blood. This chain uses TRBV7-6 with TRBJ2-1; D call uncertain. This TCR was sampled from a woman aged 40-49 years with Graves' ophthalmopathy. DNA of the CDR3: TGTGCCAGCAGCTTAAACGGTCTGAATGAGCAGTTCTTC. It codes for CASSLNGLNEQFF. Drawing the rest from reference TRBV7-6 and TRBJ2-1, the complete variable domain is GAGVSQSPRYKVTKRGQDVALRCDPISGHVSLYWYRQALGQGPEFLTYFNYEAQQDKSGLPNDRFSAERPEGSISTLTIQRTEQRDSAMYRCASSLNGLNEQFFGPGTRLTVL.